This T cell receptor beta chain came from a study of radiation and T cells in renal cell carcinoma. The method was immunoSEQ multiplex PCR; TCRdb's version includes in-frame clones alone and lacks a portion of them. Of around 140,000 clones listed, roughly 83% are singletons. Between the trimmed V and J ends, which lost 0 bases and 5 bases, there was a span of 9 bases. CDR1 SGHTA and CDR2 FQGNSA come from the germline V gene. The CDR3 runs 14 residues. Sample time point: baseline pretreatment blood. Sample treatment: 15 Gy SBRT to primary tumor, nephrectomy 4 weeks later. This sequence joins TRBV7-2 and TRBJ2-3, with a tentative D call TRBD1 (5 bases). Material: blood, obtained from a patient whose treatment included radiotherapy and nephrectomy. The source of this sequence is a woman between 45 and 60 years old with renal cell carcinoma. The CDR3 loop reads CASSLARVGDTQYF. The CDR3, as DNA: TGTGCCAGCAGCTTAGCCAGGGTAGGAGATACGCAGTATTTT.